Sequencing of this TCR beta chain was carried out in a study of OX40 agonist ivuxolimab in advanced cancers. There are 15 residues in the CDR3. V was clipped by 7 bases and J by 4 bases; unmatched bases: 11. Germline values: CDR1 ENHRY, CDR2 SYGVKD. The method was immunoSEQ multiplex PCR; TCRdb's version includes in-frame clones alone and lacks a portion of them. The repertoire holds just under 65,000 clones, with 80% to 90% as singletons. The chain combines TRBV10-3 with TRBJ2-5; 8 bases line up with TRBD1. Sequencing was performed on CD4+ or CD8+ T cells sorted from blood, taken in a trial of the OX40 agonist ivuxolimab. The sequence came from an adult with an advanced solid tumor such as melanoma, head and neck, liver or kidney cancer. The CDR3 loop is CAINPGQGASETQYF. The CDR3, as DNA: TGTGCCATCAACCCTGGGCAGGGGGCTTCAGAGACCCAGTACTTC.